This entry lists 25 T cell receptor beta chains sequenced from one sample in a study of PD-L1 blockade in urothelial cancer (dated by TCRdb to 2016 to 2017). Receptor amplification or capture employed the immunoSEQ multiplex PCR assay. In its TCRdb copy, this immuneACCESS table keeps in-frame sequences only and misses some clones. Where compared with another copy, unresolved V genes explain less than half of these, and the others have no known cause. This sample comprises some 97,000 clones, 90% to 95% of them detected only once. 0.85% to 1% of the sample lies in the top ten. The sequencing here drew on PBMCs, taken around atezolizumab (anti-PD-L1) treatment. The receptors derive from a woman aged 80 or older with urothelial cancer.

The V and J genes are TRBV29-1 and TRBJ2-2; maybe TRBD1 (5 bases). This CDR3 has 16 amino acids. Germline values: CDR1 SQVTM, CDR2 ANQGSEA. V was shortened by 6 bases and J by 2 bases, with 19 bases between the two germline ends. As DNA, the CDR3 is TGCAGCGTCACCTCCATACGACAGAGCAACACCGGGGAGCTGTTTTTT. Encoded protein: CSVTSIRQSNTGELFF.

DNA of the CDR3: TGTGCCAGCAGCGTAGCGACAAACTACAATGAGCAGTTCTTC. This sequence encodes CASSVATNYNEQFF. The V call is TRBV9, the J call TRBJ2-1; D is unclear. V was trimmed by 0 bases and J by 3 bases, leaving 7 bases between them. From germline, CDR1 is SGDLS and CDR2 YYNGEE. The CDR3 has 14 residues.

The CDR3 protein is CASSLRQGNYEQYF. The CDR3 DNA sequence: TGTGCCAGCAGCTTACGACAGGGCAACTACGAGCAGTACTTC. The chain joins TRBV7-8 to TRBJ2-7; 7 nucleotides agree with TRBD1. Per germline, CDR1 SGHVS and CDR2 FQNEAQ. This CDR3 has 14 residues. Trimming removed 2 bases from V and 3 bases from J; junction bases left unmatched: 4.

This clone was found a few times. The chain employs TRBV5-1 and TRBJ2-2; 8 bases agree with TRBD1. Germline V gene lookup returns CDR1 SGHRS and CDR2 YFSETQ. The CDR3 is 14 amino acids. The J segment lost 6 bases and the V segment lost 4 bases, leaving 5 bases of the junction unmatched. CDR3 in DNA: TGCGCCAGCAGCGCTATACAGGGGGCCGGGGAGCTGTTTTTT. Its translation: CASSAIQGAGELFF.

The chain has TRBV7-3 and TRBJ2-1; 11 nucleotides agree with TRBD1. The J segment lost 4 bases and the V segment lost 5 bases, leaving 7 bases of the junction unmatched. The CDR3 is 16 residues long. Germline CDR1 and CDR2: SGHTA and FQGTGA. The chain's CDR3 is CASSPPGTGGYNEQFF. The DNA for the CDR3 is TGTGCCAGCAGCCCCCCGGGGACAGGGGGTTACAATGAGCAGTTCTTC.

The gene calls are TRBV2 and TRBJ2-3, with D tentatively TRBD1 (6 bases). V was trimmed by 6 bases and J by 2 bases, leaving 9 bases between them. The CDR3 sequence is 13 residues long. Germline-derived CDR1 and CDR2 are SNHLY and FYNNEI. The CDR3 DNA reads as TGTGCCAGCAGACAGGGATTCACAGATACGCAGTATTTT. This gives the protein CASRQGFTDTQYF. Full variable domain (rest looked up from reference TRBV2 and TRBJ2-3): EPEVTQTPSHQVTQMGQEVILRCVPISNHLYFYWYRQILGQKVEFLVSFYNNEISEKSEIFDDQFSVERPDGSNFTLKIRSTKLEDSAMYFCASRQGFTDTQYFGPGTRLTVL.

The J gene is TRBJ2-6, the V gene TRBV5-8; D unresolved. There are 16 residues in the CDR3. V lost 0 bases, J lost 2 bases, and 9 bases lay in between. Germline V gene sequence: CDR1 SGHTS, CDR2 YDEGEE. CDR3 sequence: CASSLGGEPGANVLTF. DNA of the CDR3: TGTGCCAGCAGCTTGGGCGGAGAGCCTGGGGCCAACGTCCTGACTTTC.

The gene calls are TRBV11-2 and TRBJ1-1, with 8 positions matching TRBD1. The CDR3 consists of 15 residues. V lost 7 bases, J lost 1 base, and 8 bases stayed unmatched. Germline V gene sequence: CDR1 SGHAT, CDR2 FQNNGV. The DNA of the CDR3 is TGTGCCAGCACCAAATCGGGACAGGCGAACACTGAAGCTTTCTTT. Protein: CASTKSGQANTEAFF.

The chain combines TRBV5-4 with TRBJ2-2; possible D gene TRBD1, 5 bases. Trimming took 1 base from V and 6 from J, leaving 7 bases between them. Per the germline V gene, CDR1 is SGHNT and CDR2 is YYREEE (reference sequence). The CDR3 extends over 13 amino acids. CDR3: CASSLKGSGELFF. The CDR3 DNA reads TGTGCCAGCAGCTTGAAGGGGTCCGGGGAGCTGTTTTTT.

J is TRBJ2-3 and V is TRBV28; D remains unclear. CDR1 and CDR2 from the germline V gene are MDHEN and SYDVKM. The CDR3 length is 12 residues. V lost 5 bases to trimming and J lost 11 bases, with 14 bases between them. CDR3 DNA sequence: TGTGCCAGCAGTCAGGCCCTCCGCCGGCAGTATTTT. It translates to CASSQALRRQYF. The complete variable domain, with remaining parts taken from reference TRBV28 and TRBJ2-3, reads DVKVTQSSRYLVKRTGEKVFLECVQDMDHENMFWYRQDPGLGLRLIYFSYDVKMKEKGDIPEGYSVSREKKERFSLILESASTNQTSMYLCASSQALRRQYFGPGTRLTVL.

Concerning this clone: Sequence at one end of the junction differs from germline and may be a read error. CDR3 sequence: CASREGGWDQPQHF. CDR3 nucleotides: TGTGCCAGCAGGGAAGGGGGCTGGGATCAGCCCCAGCATTTT. The chain combines TRBV6-1 with TRBJ1-5; TRBD1 aligns across 7 bases. The V gene's germline CDR1 is MNHNS and CDR2 SASEGT. This CDR3 comprises 14 residues.

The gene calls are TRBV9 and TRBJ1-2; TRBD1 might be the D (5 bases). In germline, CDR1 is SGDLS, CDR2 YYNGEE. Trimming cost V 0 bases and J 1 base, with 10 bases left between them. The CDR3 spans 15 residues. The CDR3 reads CASSVGQGDNYGYTF. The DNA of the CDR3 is TGTGCCAGCAGCGTAGGTCAGGGCGATAACTATGGCTACACCTTC.

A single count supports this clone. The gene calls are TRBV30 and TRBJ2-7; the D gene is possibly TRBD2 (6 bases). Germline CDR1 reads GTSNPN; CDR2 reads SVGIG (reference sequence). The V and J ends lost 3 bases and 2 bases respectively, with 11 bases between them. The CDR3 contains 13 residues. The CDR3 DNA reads TGTGCCTGGAGCATAAGACTAGCCTACGAGCAGTACTTC. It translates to CAWSIRLAYEQYF.

CDR3 residues: CAISPPGETQYF. The CDR3 region has the DNA TGTGCCATCAGTCCCCCGGGGGAGACCCAGTACTTC. The gene calls are TRBV10-3 and TRBJ2-5; maybe TRBD2 (5 bases). Germline CDR1 and CDR2: ENHRY and SYGVKD. The CDR3 extends over 12 amino acids. Deletions cut 5 bases from V and 5 bases from J, with 9 bases between.

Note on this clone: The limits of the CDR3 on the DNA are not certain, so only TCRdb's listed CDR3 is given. The CDR3 sequence: CASSLTFGGGAREQFF. V and J are TRBV7-2 and TRBJ2-1; TRBD2, the table's D call, was not compared with the DNA. The CDR3 region is 16 residues in length, termini included. From germline, CDR1 is SGHTA and CDR2 FQGNSA.

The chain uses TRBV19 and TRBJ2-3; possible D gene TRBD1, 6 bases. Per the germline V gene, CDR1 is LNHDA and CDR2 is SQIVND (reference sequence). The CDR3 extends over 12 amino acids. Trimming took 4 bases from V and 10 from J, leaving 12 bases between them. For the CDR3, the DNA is TGTGCCAGTAGTACCAGGGGATCGGCGCAGTATTTT. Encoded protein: CASSTRGSAQYF.

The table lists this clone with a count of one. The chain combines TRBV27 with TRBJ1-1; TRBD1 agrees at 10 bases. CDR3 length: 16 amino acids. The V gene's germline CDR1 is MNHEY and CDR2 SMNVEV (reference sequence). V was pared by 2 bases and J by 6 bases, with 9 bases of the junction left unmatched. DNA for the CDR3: TGTGCCAGCAGTTTACACCCGGACAGGGGGGACTCTGAAGCTTTCTTT. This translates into CASSLHPDRGDSEAFF.

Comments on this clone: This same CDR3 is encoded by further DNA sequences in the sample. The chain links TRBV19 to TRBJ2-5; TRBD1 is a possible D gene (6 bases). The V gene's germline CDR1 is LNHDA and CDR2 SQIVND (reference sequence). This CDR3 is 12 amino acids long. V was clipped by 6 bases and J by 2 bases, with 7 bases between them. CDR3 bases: TGTGCCAGTAGCAGGGGACAAGAGACCCAGTACTTC. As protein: CASSRGQETQYF.

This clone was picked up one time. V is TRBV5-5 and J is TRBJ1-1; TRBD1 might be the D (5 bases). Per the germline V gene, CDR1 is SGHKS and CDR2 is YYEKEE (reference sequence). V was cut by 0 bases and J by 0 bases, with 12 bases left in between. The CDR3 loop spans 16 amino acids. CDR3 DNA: TGTGCCAGCAGCTTGGAGGGTACGGGGGTGAACACTGAAGCTTTCTTT. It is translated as CASSLEGTGVNTEAFF.

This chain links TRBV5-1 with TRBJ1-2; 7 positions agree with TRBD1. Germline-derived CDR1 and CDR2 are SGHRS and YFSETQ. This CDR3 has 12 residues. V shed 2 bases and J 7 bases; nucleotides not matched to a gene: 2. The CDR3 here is CASSLGGAGYTF. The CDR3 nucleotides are TGCGCCAGCAGCTTAGGGGGCGCTGGCTACACCTTC.

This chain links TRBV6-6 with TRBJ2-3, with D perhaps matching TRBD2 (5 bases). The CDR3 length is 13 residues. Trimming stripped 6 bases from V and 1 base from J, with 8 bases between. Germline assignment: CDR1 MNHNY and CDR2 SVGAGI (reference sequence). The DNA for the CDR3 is TGTGCCAGCAGACCGAGGGGCACAGATACGCAGTATTTT. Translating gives CASRPRGTDTQYF.

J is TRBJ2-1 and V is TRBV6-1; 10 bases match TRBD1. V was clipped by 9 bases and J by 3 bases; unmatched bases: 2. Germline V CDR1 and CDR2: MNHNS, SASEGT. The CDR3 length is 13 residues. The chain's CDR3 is CASRTGGYNEQFF. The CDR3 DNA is TGTGCCAGTCGGACAGGGGGCTACAATGAGCAGTTCTTC.

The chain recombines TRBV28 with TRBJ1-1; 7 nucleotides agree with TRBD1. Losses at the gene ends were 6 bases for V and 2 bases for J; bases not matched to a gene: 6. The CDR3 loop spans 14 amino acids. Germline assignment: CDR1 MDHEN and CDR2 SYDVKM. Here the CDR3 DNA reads TGTGCCAGCAGACCCGGGACAGATAACACTGAAGCTTTCTTT. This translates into CASRPGTDNTEAFF.

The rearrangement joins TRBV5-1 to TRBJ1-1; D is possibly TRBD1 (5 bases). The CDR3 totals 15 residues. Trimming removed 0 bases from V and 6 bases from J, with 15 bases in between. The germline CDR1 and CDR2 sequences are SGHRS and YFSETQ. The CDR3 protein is CASSLADRMVSEAFF. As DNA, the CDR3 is TGCGCCAGCAGCTTGGCTGACAGAATGGTCTCTGAAGCTTTCTTT. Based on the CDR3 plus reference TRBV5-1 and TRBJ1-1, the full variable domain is KAGVTQTPRYLIKTRGQQVTLSCSPISGHRSVSWYQQTPGQGLQFLFEYFSETQRNKGNFPGRFSGRQFSNSRSEMNVSTLELGDSALYLCASSLADRMVSEAFFGQGTRLTVV.

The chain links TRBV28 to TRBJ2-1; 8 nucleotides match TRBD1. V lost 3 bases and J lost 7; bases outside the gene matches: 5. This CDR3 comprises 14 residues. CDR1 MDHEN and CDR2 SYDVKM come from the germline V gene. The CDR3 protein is CASSFRTGRNEQFF. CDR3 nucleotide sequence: TGTGCCAGCAGTTTCAGGACAGGGCGGAATGAGCAGTTCTTC.